The 14 T cell receptor beta chains reported below all come from one sample, sequenced in a study of CD8 T cells in Susac syndrome. The RNA, roughly 0.45 to 1 ug, was put through reverse transcription using random hexamers. TCRdb fed the immunoSEQ multiplex PCR reads into MiXCR, producing one record per CDR3 protein. The sample has about 69,000 distinct CDR3 sequences; 85% to 95% are singletons. What was sequenced was CD8+ T cells from PBMCs. The source is a human donor in good health.

The chain recombines TRBV10-3 with TRBJ1-1, with D unclear. The germline gives CDR1 ENHRY, CDR2 SYGVKD. V lost 7 bases to trimming and J lost 3 bases, with 12 bases between them. The CDR3 is 13 amino acids. The DNA of the CDR3 is TGTGCCATCAAATGGAGACAAGACACTGAAGCTTTCTTT. Translation gives CAIKWRQDTEAFF.

V gene TRBV2 combines with J gene TRBJ2-1; no clear D. CDR3 length equals 13 residues. V shed 7 bases and J shed 0 bases, with 7 bases lying between them. Per germline, CDR1 SNHLY and CDR2 FYNNEI. In nucleotides, the CDR3 is TGTGCCAGCACAGTCAGCTCCTACAATGAGCAGTTCTTC. Its translation is CASTVSSYNEQFF.

The chain employs TRBV19 and TRBJ2-4, with a possible D match to TRBD1 (6 bases). V shed 7 bases and J shed 0 bases, with 13 bases lying between them. There are 15 residues in the CDR3. Per the germline V gene, CDR1 is LNHDA and CDR2 is SQIVND (reference sequence). CDR3 sequence: CASTPDRLAKNIQYF. The CDR3 nucleotides are TGTGCCAGTACCCCGGACAGATTAGCCAAAAACATTCAGTACTTC.

The J gene is TRBJ2-1, the V gene TRBV12-3 or TRBV12-4; D remains unclear. The CDR3 totals 14 residues. The V and J ends lost 1 base and 4 bases respectively, with 8 bases between them. The CDR3 region is CASSLESEYNEQFF. The CDR3, as DNA: TGTGCCAGCAGTTTAGAGTCAGAATACAATGAGCAGTTCTTC.

This chain joins TRBV7-3 and TRBJ1-1; D gene uncertain. CDR3 size: 12 residues. Trimming cost V 3 bases and J 1 base, with 3 bases left between them. The V gene's germline CDR1 is SGHTA and CDR2 FQGTGA. CDR3 loop: CASSFSNTEAFF. DNA for the CDR3: TGTGCCAGCAGCTTTTCGAACACTGAAGCTTTCTTT. Filled out from reference TRBV7-3 and TRBJ1-1, the complete variable domain reads GAGVSQTPSNKVTEKGKYVELRCDPISGHTALYWYRQSLGQGPEFLIYFQGTGAADDSGLPNDRFFAVRPEGSVSTLKIQRTERGDSAVYLCASSFSNTEAFFGQGTRLTVV.

The V gene is TRBV13, the J gene TRBJ1-2; D may be TRBD1 (5 bases). Between the trimmed V and J ends, which lost 1 base and 4 bases, there was a span of 13 bases. The germline CDR1 and CDR2 sequences are PRHDT and FYEKMQ (reference sequence). The CDR3 length is 15 residues. The CDR3 spells CASSLEGAVGYGYTF. CDR3 bases: TGTGCCAGCAGCTTAGAAGGGGCAGTCGGCTATGGCTACACCTTC.

The chain uses TRBV7-9 and TRBJ1-1; D gene unclear. Trimming shortened V by 5 bases and J by 6 bases, and 7 bases separated the two germline ends. The germline gives CDR1 SEHNR, CDR2 FQNEAQ (reference sequence). The length of the CDR3 is 11 residues. CDR3 bases: TGTGCCAGCAGCATCGGGCCTGAAGCTTTCTTT. Its translation is CASSIGPEAFF.

The rearrangement links TRBV6-5 to TRBJ1-1, with D perhaps matching TRBD1 (6 bases). The germline V gene has CDR1 MNHEY and CDR2 SVGAGI. Trimming stripped 0 bases from V and 6 bases from J, with 14 bases between. This CDR3 is 15 amino acids long. The chain's CDR3 is CASSYSNGGFPEAFF. CDR3 nucleotides: TGTGCCAGCAGTTACTCGAATGGGGGCTTCCCTGAAGCTTTCTTT.

This chain uses TRBV20-1 with TRBJ1-5; 9 positions match TRBD1. The J segment lost 6 bases and the V segment lost 5 bases, leaving 8 bases of the junction unmatched. Germline CDR1 and CDR2: DFQATT and SNEGSKA (reference sequence). CDR3 length: 14 residues. The CDR3 DNA sequence: TGCAGTGCTCCCGGGACAGGGATGTTTCAGCCCCAGCATTTT. This sequence encodes CSAPGTGMFQPQHF.

This chain uses TRBV7-2 with TRBJ2-1; D might be TRBD1 (6 bases). This CDR3 has 15 residues. Looked up from germline, CDR1 is SGHTA and CDR2 is FQGNSA. V gave up 1 base and J gave up 4 bases, with 11 bases separating them. CDR3: CASSLEQGPYNEQFF. CDR3 in DNA: TGTGCCAGCAGCTTAGAACAGGGCCCTTACAATGAGCAGTTCTTC.

This clonotype is a singleton in its sample. The chain is built from TRBV5-1 and TRBJ2-2; D is ambiguous. Germline lookup yields CDR1 SGHRS and CDR2 YFSETQ. The length of the CDR3 is 16 residues. Between the trimmed V and J ends, which lost 1 base and 6 bases, there was a span of 16 bases. Here the CDR3 DNA reads TGCGCCAGCAGCTTGTATAACGGACCGCGCGCCGGGGAGCTGTTTTTT. Encoded protein: CASSLYNGPRAGELFF.

The gene calls are TRBV4-2 and TRBJ2-1; TRBD2 matches at 8 bases. V lost 0 bases to trimming and J lost 5 bases; unmatched junction nucleotides: 6. The CDR3 consists of 16 residues. CDR1 is LGHNA and CDR2 is YNFKEQ in the germline V gene. The CDR3 nucleotides are TGTGCCAGCAGCCAAGATGGCGGGGGGACCCACAATGAGCAGTTCTTC. Translated: CASSQDGGGTHNEQFF.

The rearrangement joins TRBV29-1 to TRBJ1-1, with unresolved D. The CDR3 loop spans 11 amino acids. CDR1 and CDR2 (germline): SQVTM, ANQGSEA. Trimming pared 1 base from V and 2 bases from J, leaving 2 bases between. This chain's CDR3 is CSVEVNTEAFF. The CDR3 DNA follows: TGCAGCGTTGAAGTTAACACTGAAGCTTTCTTT.

This clonotype was counted a single time. The V call is TRBV20-1, the J call TRBJ1-5; TRBD1 is a possible D gene (5 bases). V was clipped by 0 bases and J by 1 base, with 19 bases between them. From germline, CDR1 is DFQATT and CDR2 SNEGSKA (reference sequence). There are 18 residues in the CDR3. CDR3 in DNA: TGCAGTGCTAGAGATCTGGGGACCCCGCTGTCGAGCAATCAGCCCCAGCATTTT. Translated, it gives CSARDLGTPLSSNQPQHF.